A single sample gave rise to the 13 T cell receptor beta chains below, sequenced in a study of OX40 agonist ivuxolimab in advanced cancers. TCRdb's table, derived via immunoSEQ multiplex PCR, lists solely in-frame clones and lacks some. The sample lists about 48,000 clones, more than 85% occurring once. Material: CD4+ or CD8+ T cells sorted from blood, obtained in a trial of the OX40 agonist ivuxolimab. These receptors were obtained from an adult with an advanced solid tumor such as melanoma, head and neck, liver or kidney cancer.

The V and J genes are TRBV6-5 and TRBJ2-1, with D perhaps TRBD1 or TRBD2 (5 bases each). The V end was cut by 0 bases, the J end by 8 bases, with 8 bases between. The CDR3 has 13 amino acids. Germline V gives CDR1 MNHEY, CDR2 SVGAGI. The CDR3 here is CASSYSRGYEQFF. CDR3 nucleotides: TGTGCCAGCAGTTACTCCCGGGGCTATGAGCAGTTCTTC.

This sequence joins TRBV6-5 and TRBJ1-1, with a possible D match to TRBD1 (6 bases). The V gene's germline CDR1 is MNHEY and CDR2 SVGAGI. The CDR3 loop spans 15 amino acids. Trimming took 6 bases from V and 1 from J, leaving 15 bases between them. CDR3 in DNA: TGTGCCAGCAGCTGGGGGGGGGCCTCGAACACTGAAGCTTTCTTT. Its translation: CASSWGGASNTEAFF.

V usage is TRBV11-2 and J usage is TRBJ2-7; a possible D gene is TRBD1 (6 bases). The germline CDR1 and CDR2 sequences are SGHAT and FQNNGV. Between the trimmed V and J ends, which lost 0 bases and 7 bases, there was a span of 10 bases. The CDR3 has 13 residues. CDR3 bases: TGTGCCAGCAGCTTAGAGGACAGCCTAGAGCAGTACTTC. Translating it yields CASSLEDSLEQYF. The full variable domain, with the rest looked up from reference TRBV11-2 and TRBJ2-7, is EAGVAQSPRYKIIEKRQSVAFWCNPISGHATLYWYQQILGQGPKLLIQFQNNGVVDDSQLPKDRFSAERLKGVDSTLKIQPAKLEDSAVYLCASSLEDSLEQYFGPGTRLTVT.

This chain links TRBV7-8 with TRBJ2-1, with 7 bases that match TRBD1. The CDR3 covers 14 residues. The J segment lost 5 bases and the V segment lost 5 bases, leaving 6 bases of the junction unmatched. In germline, CDR1 is SGHVS, CDR2 FQNEAQ. CDR3 sequence (DNA): TGTGCCAGCAGCCAGCTCGACAGGGACAATGAGCAGTTCTTC. It is translated as CASSQLDRDNEQFF. Full variable domain (outside the CDR3, taken from reference TRBV7-8 and TRBJ2-1): GAGVSQSPRYKVAKRGQDVALRCDPISGHVSLFWYQQALGQGPEFLTYFQNEAQLDKSGLPSDRFFAERPEGSVSTLKIQRTQQEDSAVYLCASSQLDRDNEQFFGPGTRLTVL.

This clone was counted once. The J gene is TRBJ1-2, the V gene TRBV28; D unclear. V was clipped by 0 bases and J by 4 bases, with 9 bases between them. Germline-derived CDR1 and CDR2 are MDHEN and SYDVKM. The CDR3 totals 14 residues. CDR3 residues: CASSLWASGYGYTF. The CDR3 DNA sequence: TGTGCCAGCAGTTTATGGGCATCTGGCTATGGCTACACCTTC.

The J gene is TRBJ1-1, the V gene TRBV11-2, with 7 bases lining up with TRBD1. The germline V gene has CDR1 SGHAT and CDR2 FQNNGV. The CDR3 loop spans 13 amino acids. V dropped 5 bases and J dropped 1; count of bases not matched to a gene: 1. The CDR3 DNA sequence: TGTGCCAGCAGCGGGGACAGGAACACTGAAGCTTTCTTT. Its protein product is CASSGDRNTEAFF.

The CDR3 is CASSRRHGQPQHF. CDR3 DNA sequence: TGTGCCAGCTCACGTCGGCACGGTCAGCCCCAGCATTTT. The chain links TRBV18 to TRBJ1-5, with D unresolved. Trimming removed 4 bases from V and 6 bases from J, with 10 bases in between. From germline, CDR1 is KGHSH and CDR2 LQKENI. The CDR3 contains 13 residues. Full variable domain (rest looked up from reference TRBV18 and TRBJ1-5): NAGVMQNPRHLVRRRGQEARLRCSPMKGHSHVYWYRQLPEEGLKFMVYLQKENIIDESGMPKERFSAEFPKEGPSILRIQQVVRGDSAAYFCASSRRHGQPQHFGDGTRLSIL.

The J gene is TRBJ2-4, the V gene TRBV20-1; the D is unclear. Germline V gene data show CDR1 as DFQATT and CDR2 as SNEGSKA (reference sequence). V dropped 6 bases and J dropped 4 bases, with 7 bases sitting between them. The CDR3 extends over 11 amino acids. The CDR3 region is CSALRKNIQYF. The CDR3 region has the DNA TGCAGTGCCTTGAGGAAAAACATTCAGTACTTC.

The chain joins TRBV19 to TRBJ1-1; tentative D call: TRBD1 (6 bases). V was clipped by 5 bases and J by 1 base, with 8 bases between them. The CDR3 contains 13 residues. CDR1 and CDR2 from the germline V gene are LNHDA and SQIVND (reference sequence). CDR3 region: CASSRDKNTEAFF. As DNA, the CDR3 is TGTGCCAGTAGTCGGGACAAGAACACTGAAGCTTTCTTT. The entire variable domain, with the rest obtained from reference TRBV19 and TRBJ1-1, is as follows: DGGITQSPKYLFRKEGQNVTLSCEQNLNHDAMYWYRQDPGQGLRLIYYSQIVNDFQKGDIAEGYSVSREKKESFPLTVTSAQKNPTAFYLCASSRDKNTEAFFGQGTRLTVV.

Concerning this clone itself: The sample holds other DNA sequences that translate to the same CDR3. This chain links TRBV5-1 with TRBJ1-4, with 8 bases identical to TRBD1. CDR3 length: 14 amino acids. Trimming cost V 4 bases and J 4 bases; bases outside gene matches: 3. Germline V gives CDR1 SGHRS, CDR2 YFSETQ. The CDR3 sequence: CASSRQGLNEKLFF. In nucleotides, the CDR3 is TGCGCCAGCAGCCGACAGGGGCTTAATGAAAAACTGTTTTTT.

The chain recombines TRBV5-4 with TRBJ2-1, with no clear D. The CDR3 totals 13 residues. The germline V gene encodes CDR1 SGHNT and CDR2 YYREEE (reference sequence). V was shortened by 7 bases and J by 1 base, with 9 bases between the two germline ends. The CDR3 here is CASRLDSYNEQFF. The DNA for the CDR3 is TGTGCCAGCCGACTCGATTCCTACAATGAGCAGTTCTTC.

V is TRBV12-5 and J is TRBJ1-1; TRBD1 matches at 7 bases. J lost 3 bases, V lost 0 bases, and 19 bases had no gene match. CDR1 is LGHNT, CDR2 FRNRAP, per germline. This CDR3 comprises 20 residues. CDR3 region: CASGLVPGTTWGTAYTEAFF. CDR3 DNA: TGTGCTAGTGGTTTGGTACCGGGTACCACCTGGGGGACAGCATACACTGAAGCTTTCTTT.

The V gene is TRBV7-9, the J gene TRBJ2-3; the match to TRBD2 covers 9 bases. J lost 2 bases, V lost 1 base, and 4 bases had no gene match. The CDR3 runs 16 residues. The V gene's germline CDR1 is SEHNR and CDR2 FQNEAQ (reference sequence). The CDR3 loop reads CASSLVLAGDTDTQYF. The CDR3 coding sequence is TGTGCCAGCAGCTTAGTATTAGCGGGGGACACAGATACGCAGTATTTT.